Listed below are T cell receptor beta chains from one sample, sequenced in a study of control samples from healthy donors and cancer patients. Profiling relied on immunoSEQ multiplex PCR, and the TCRdb table lists in-frame clones only, not all of them. This sample has 150,000 to 200,000 clones, with roughly 94% found just once. Sequencing was carried out using blood. All receptors derive from a woman under 30 in good health. The CDR3 runs from the conserved cysteine through the conserved F or W. The D gene is left open where the match is weak. Rows give clone size only sometimes, using once, few, many, or a class for an expanded clone.

>TRBJ2-2|TRBV9|NA|TRBD2
CASSVSLAGAQNTGELFF
TGTGCCAGCAGCGTAAGTCTAGCGGGGGCTCAGAACACCGGGGAGCTGTTTTTT
>TRBJ2-2|TRBV4-1|NA|NA
CASSTKGGLNTGELFF
TGCGCCAGCAGCACCAAGGGAGGACTTAACACCGGGGAGCTGTTTTTT
>TRBJ2-3|TRBV5-6|once|TRBD1
CASSQGATDTQYF
TGTGCCAGCAGCCAGGGGGCGACAGATACGCAGTATTTT
>TRBJ2-1|TRBV2|NA|NA
CASSAQTMYNEQFF
TGTGCCAGCAGTGCCCAGACCATGTACAATGAGCAGTTCTTC
>TRBJ1-6|TRBV28|NA|NA
CASSFREVTYNSPLHF
TGTGCCAGCAGTTTCAGGGAGGTAACCTATAATTCACCCCTCCACTTT
>TRBJ1-2|TRBV6-2/TRBV6-3|NA|NA
CASSYSATVMEVYGYTF
TGTGCCAGCAGTTATTCAGCTACTGTTATGGAGGTCTATGGCTACACCTTC
>TRBJ1-4|TRBV7-2|NA|TRBD1
CASSPTGALMGEKLFF
TGTGCCAGCAGCCCCACAGGGGCCCTTATGGGGGAAAAACTGTTTTTT
>TRBJ2-1|TRBV12-5|NA|NA
CASGLTVNEQFF
TGTGCTAGTGGTTTGACGGTCAATGAGCAGTTCTTC
>TRBJ1-1|TRBV13|NA|NA
CASSSERGQGAEAFF
TGTGCCAGCAGCTCCGAACGGGGCCAGGGCGCTGAAGCTTTCTTT
>TRBJ2-1|TRBV7-2|NA|NA
CASSLASPDPYNEQFF
TGTGCCAGCAGCTTAGCAAGCCCAGACCCCTACAATGAGCAGTTCTTC
>TRBJ2-1|TRBV25-1|NA|TRBD2
CASSLLAGGPNEQFF
TGTGCCAGCAGTCTGCTAGCGGGGGGGCCAAATGAGCAGTTCTTC
>TRBJ2-5|TRBV4-2|NA|TRBD1
CASRPVAGGTPETQYF
TGTGCCAGCAGGCCCGTGGCAGGGGGTACTCCGGAGACCCAGTACTTC
>TRBJ2-5|TRBV7-9|NA|NA
CASSFPGGRGTQYF
TGTGCCAGCAGCTTTCCCGGTGGCCGAGGGACCCAGTACTTC
>TRBJ2-6|TRBV13|NA|TRBD1
CASSQWTGGYAGANVLTF
TGTGCCAGCAGCCAATGGACAGGGGGCTACGCTGGGGCCAACGTCCTGACTTTC
>TRBJ1-5|TRBV18|NA|TRBD1
CASSMGQGSQPQHF
TGTGCCAGCTCCATGGGACAGGGCAGTCAGCCCCAGCATTTT
>TRBJ2-7|TRBV2|NA|NA
CATLPPGSYEQYF
TGTGCCACCCTTCCCCCAGGATCCTACGAGCAGTACTTC
>TRBJ2-1|TRBV7-3|NA|NA
CASGLTNEQFF
TGTGCCAGCGGCCTCACCAATGAGCAGTTCTTC
>TRBJ1-2|TRBV19|NA|NA
CASSSYNYGYTF
TGTGCCAGTAGTAGTTATAACTATGGCTACACCTTC
>TRBJ2-1|TRBV5-1|few|NA
CASVRDSASNEQFF
TGCGCCAGCGTCCGGGACTCTGCATCCAATGAGCAGTTCTTC
>TRBJ2-2|TRBV19|NA|TRBD1
CASSFGDRGRRRDGELFF
TGTGCCAGTAGTTTCGGGGACAGGGGGCGCCGAAGGGACGGGGAGCTGTTTTTT
>TRBJ1-1|TRBV28|NA|NA
CASSSTGATNTEAFF
TGTGCCAGCAGTTCGACAGGAGCGACGAACACTGAAGCTTTCTTT
>TRBJ1-2|TRBV18|NA|TRBD1
CASSPVPGQGAWGYTF
TGTGCCAGCTCACCAGTCCCCGGACAGGGGGCGTGGGGCTACACCTTC
>TRBJ2-5|TRBV7-9|NA|NA
CASSLNREETQYF
TGTGCCAGCAGCTTGAACAGGGAAGAGACCCAGTACTTC
>TRBJ1-6|TRBV28|NA|NA
CASSLSSYNSPLHF
TGTGCCAGCAGTTTATCCTCCTATAATTCACCCCTCCACTTT
>TRBJ2-7|TRBV5-1|NA|NA
CASSHSMQDYEQYF
TGCGCCAGCAGCCATTCCATGCAAGACTACGAGCAGTACTTC
>TRBJ2-5|TRBV5-1|once|NA
CASSLAGSQETQYF
TGCGCCAGCAGCTTGGCCGGAAGCCAAGAGACCCAGTACTTC
>TRBJ2-1|TRBV9|NA|TRBD1
CASAKRQGPNEQFF
TGTGCCAGCGCGAAGAGACAGGGGCCGAATGAGCAGTTCTTC
>TRBJ2-3|TRBV4-3|once|NA
CASSQDGRADTQYF
TGCGCCAGCAGCCAAGACGGTCGGGCAGATACGCAGTATTTT
>TRBJ2-7|TRBV10-1|NA|NA
CASSESMVVPYEQYF
TGCGCCAGCAGTGAGTCTATGGTCGTACCCTACGAGCAGTACTTC
>TRBJ1-5|TRBV7-2|NA|NA
CASSQGGGNQPQHF
TGTGCCAGCAGCCAAGGGGGGGGCAATCAGCCCCAGCATTTT
>TRBJ1-5|TRBV10-2|once|NA
CASSEFFYSNQPQHF
TGCGCCAGCAGTGAGTTTTTTTATAGCAATCAGCCCCAGCATTTT
>TRBJ1-5|TRBV28|NA|NA
CASKRHLINQPQHF
TGTGCCAGCAAACGACACCTGATCAATCAGCCCCAGCATTTT
>TRBJ1-4|TRBV7-2|NA|NA
CASSLGGGPTEKLFF
TGTGCCAGCAGCTTAGGGGGTGGGCCGACTGAAAAACTGTTTTTT
>TRBJ2-1|TRBV6-2/TRBV6-3|NA|TRBD2
CASSSGGAEVEQFF
TGTGCCAGCAGTAGCGGGGGGGCGGAGGTTGAGCAGTTCTTC
>TRBJ2-2|TRBV2|NA|NA
CASRGRGPGAGELFF
TGTGCCAGCAGGGGCAGGGGCCCCGGGGCCGGGGAGCTGTTTTTT
>TRBJ2-5|TRBV9|once|TRBD2
CASSVGTSGRGRQETQYF
TGTGCCAGCAGCGTAGGGACTAGCGGGAGAGGGAGACAAGAGACCCAGTACTTC
>TRBJ1-5|TRBV27|NA|NA
CASRAYSSGYYSNQPQHF
TGTGCCAGCAGGGCCTATTCATCTGGCTATTATAGCAATCAGCCCCAGCATTTT
>TRBJ1-4|TRBV5-1|NA|TRBD1
CASSLVGTGAVNEKLFF
TGCGCCAGCAGCTTGGTAGGGACAGGGGCCGTTAATGAAAAACTGTTTTTT
>TRBJ1-2|TRBV9|NA|NA
CASSVTGHYGYTF
TGTGCCAGCAGCGTTACAGGGCACTATGGCTACACCTTC
>TRBJ1-6|TRBV2|NA|NA
CASKSGFNSPLHF
TGTGCCAGCAAATCAGGGTTTAATTCACCCCTCCACTTT
>TRBJ1-2|TRBV5-1|NA|NA
CASSEGGGPYGYTF
TGCGCCAGCAGTGAGGGGGGAGGACCTTATGGCTACACCTTC
>TRBJ1-2|TRBV19|NA|NA
CASSREGNYGYTF
TGTGCCAGTAGTCGGGAAGGGAACTATGGCTACACCTTC
>TRBJ2-7|TRBV18|NA|TRBD1
CASSPLGQAMGEQYF
TGTGCCAGCTCACCTCTGGGACAGGCGATGGGAGAGCAGTACTTC
>TRBJ2-5|TRBV21-1|NA|NA
CASRKLLYF
TGTGCCAGCCGCAAACTGTTGTACTTC
>TRBJ2-1|TRBV29-1|NA|NA
CSVELGGRTGANNEQFF
TGCAGCGTTGAATTGGGGGGGCGGACAGGAGCCAACAATGAGCAGTTCTTC